This TCR beta chain was observed in a study of OX40 agonist ivuxolimab in advanced cancers. At the level of the study: Dose-escalation subjects each had hepatocellular carcinoma, melanoma, renal cell or head and neck cancer.

Profiling relied on immunoSEQ multiplex PCR, and the TCRdb table lists in-frame clones only, not all of them. The sample comprises roughly 70,000 clones, around 86% of which are singletons, and roughly 8% rests with the top ten. Findings of the study overall: Circulating CD4+ and CD8+ T cells showed clonal expansion by week 6 at 0.1 to 3.0 mg/kg. Compared with CD4+, CD8+ T cells on average had more expanded clones.

This clone was observed a single time. The antigen remains unidentified. With autoimmune disease history or systemic immunosuppression, patients were excluded. This clonotype was sampled from an adult with an advanced solid tumor such as melanoma, head and neck, liver or kidney cancer. The sequenced sample was CD4+ or CD8+ T cells sorted from blood, obtained in a trial of the OX40 agonist ivuxolimab.

This chain's CDR3 is CASSRKAVYNEQFF. CDR3 coding DNA: TGTGCCAGCAGTAGAAAAGCGGTCTACAATGAGCAGTTCTTC. V usage is TRBV6-5 and J usage is TRBJ2-1; the D gene is possibly TRBD2 (5 bases). This CDR3 comprises 14 residues. V was trimmed by 5 bases and J by 3 bases, leaving 11 bases between them. CDR1 and CDR2 from the germline V gene are MNHEY and SVGAGI.